The next 3 T cell receptor beta chains were all read from a single sample in a study of T cells in Graves' hyperthyroidism and ophthalmopathy. RNA transcripts provided the source from which TCR beta CDR3 regions were amplified. HTBI primers were the set used in a first-round RT-PCR of the TCR CDR3. Each CDR3 protein is one row after TCRdb ran MiXCR on the multiplex PCR reads. Of 350,000 or so distinct CDR3 sequences in the sample, around 18% were seen once. Sequenced material: blood. The receptor set was obtained from a woman aged 40 to 49 with Graves' ophthalmopathy.

The CDR3: CSASGGQGTQETQYF. CDR3 nucleotides: TGCAGTGCTAGTGGGGGACAGGGGACCCAAGAGACCCAGTACTTC. J is TRBJ2-5 and V is TRBV20-1; 10 bases agree with TRBD1. The V gene end was trimmed by 3 bases and the J gene end by 1 base; junction bases not matched to a gene: 5. Germline-derived CDR1 and CDR2 are DFQATT and SNEGSKA (reference sequence). The CDR3 is made up of 15 amino acids.

The table lists this clonotype with many counts. The V gene is TRBV20-1, the J gene TRBJ1-1, with D unresolved. The V end lost 0 bases, the J end lost 5 bases, and 13 bases lay between the germline ends. This CDR3 has 14 residues. Germline CDR1 is DFQATT and CDR2 is SNEGSKA (reference sequence). CDR3 sequence (DNA): TGCAGTGCTAGAGAAGGCGGAGGCAGGACTGAAGCTTTCTTT. Translating gives CSAREGGGRTEAFF.

This clonotype was picked up one time. The CDR3 DNA sequence: TGTGCCAGCAGCTTAGTGTGGAGGACTAGCGGGACCTTGAGCGAGCAGTACTTC. This codes for CASSLVWRTSGTLSEQYF. The J gene is TRBJ2-7, the V gene TRBV11-2, with 12 bases lining up with TRBD2. The junction had 13 bases not matched to a gene; V was cut back by 1 base and J by 6 bases. The CDR3 contains 18 residues. Germline lookup yields CDR1 SGHAT and CDR2 FQNNGV.